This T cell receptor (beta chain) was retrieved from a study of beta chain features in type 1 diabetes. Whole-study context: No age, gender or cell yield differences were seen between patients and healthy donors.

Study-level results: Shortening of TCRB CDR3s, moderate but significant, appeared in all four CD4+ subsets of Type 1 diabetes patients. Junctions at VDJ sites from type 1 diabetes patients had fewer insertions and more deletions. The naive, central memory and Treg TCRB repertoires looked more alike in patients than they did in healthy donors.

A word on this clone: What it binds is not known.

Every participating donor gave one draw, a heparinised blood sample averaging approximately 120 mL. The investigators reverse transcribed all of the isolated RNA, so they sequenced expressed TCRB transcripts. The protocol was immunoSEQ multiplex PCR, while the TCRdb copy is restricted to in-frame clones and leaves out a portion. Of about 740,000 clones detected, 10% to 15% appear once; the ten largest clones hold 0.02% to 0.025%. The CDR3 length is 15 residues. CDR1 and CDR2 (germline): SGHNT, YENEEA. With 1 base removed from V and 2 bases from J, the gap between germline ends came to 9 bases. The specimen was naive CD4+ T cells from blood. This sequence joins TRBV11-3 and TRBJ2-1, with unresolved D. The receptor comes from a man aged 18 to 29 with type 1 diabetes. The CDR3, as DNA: TGTGCCAGCAGCTTAGGGATTTCAACCTACAATGAGCAGTTCTTC. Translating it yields CASSLGISTYNEQFF.